The present entry profiles one T cell receptor beta chain with its context. The antigen remains unidentified. Read coverage stops 3 residues before the CDR3 terminus; the germline J gene supplies the remainder. Germline CDR1 and CDR2: LNHDA and SQIVND (reference sequence). This CDR3 region has 13 residues. V lost 1 base and J lost 4, with 5 bases in between. This sample stems from a study of T cells in women clearing cervical HPV infection. The overall study: Blood came at first lesion visit for cases, post-clearance for controls.

Libraries were prepared by immunoSEQ multiplex PCR; TCRdb keeps only in-frame clonotypes and omits some of them. The sample has 15,000 to 20,000 clones, and its top ten clones hold 13% to 15%. General study points: A classifier using richness and V gene abundances reached an AUC of roughly 0.8. Unknown T-cell numbers per sample may underlie the richness differences.

The sequenced material came from blood buffy coat. This receptor was identified in a woman between 18 and 70 years old with a cervical HPV16 infection that either progressed to CIN3+ or cleared (not recorded which). The chain employs TRBV19 and TRBJ1-3; no reliable D call. Incomplete CDR3 DNA: TGTGCCAGTAGTATAGCCCAGGGAAACACC. Its protein product is CASSIAQGNT. The CDR3 as a whole reads CASSIAQGNTIYF. The full variable domain, rest sourced from reference TRBV19 and TRBJ1-3, is DGGITQSPKYLFRKEGQNVTLSCEQNLNHDAMYWYRQDPGQGLRLIYYSQIVNDFQKGDIAEGYSVSREKKESFPLTVTSAQKNPTAFYLCASSIAQGNTIYFGEGSWLTVV.